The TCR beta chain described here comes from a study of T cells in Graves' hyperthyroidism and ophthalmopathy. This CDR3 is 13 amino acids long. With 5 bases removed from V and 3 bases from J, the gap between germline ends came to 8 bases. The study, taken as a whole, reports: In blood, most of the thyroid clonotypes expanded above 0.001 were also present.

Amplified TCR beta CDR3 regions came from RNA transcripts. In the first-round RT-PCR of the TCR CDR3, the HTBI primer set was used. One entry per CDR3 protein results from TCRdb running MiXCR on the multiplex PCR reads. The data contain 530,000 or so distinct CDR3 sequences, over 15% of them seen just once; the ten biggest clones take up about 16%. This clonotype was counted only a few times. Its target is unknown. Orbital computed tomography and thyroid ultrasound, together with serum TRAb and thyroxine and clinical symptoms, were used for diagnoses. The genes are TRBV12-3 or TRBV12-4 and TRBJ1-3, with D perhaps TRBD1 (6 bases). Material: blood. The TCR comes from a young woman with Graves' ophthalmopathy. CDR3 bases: TGTGCCAGCAGTAAGACAGGTGGAAACACCATATATTTT. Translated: CASSKTGGNTIYF.